This T cell receptor (beta chain) was retrieved from a study of T-cell memory formation after mild COVID-19. Constant-segment-primed 5'RACE gave TCR alpha and TCR beta cDNA libraries with sample barcodes and UMIs. TCRdb processed the 5' RACE reads anew with MiXCR; each CDR3 protein has one entry. The sample has fewer than 450,000 distinct CDR3 sequences, 20% to 25% seen once. Concerning this clonotype itself: Its antigen is unknown.

Findings and limits, study-wide: CD4+ contracting clones were mainly CM and EM; CD8+ ones, EMRA. Some SARS-CoV-2-responding clones were already detected in memory before infection.

The ends lost 0 bases at V and 1 base at J; junction bases unmatched: 3. CDR3 length: 16 amino acids. CDR1 and CDR2 (germline): SGHRS, YFSETQ. The sequence came from an adult woman who had mild COVID-19 (a few samples of this study predate the infection). Cell type and time point are not known. The sequenced sample consisted of PBMCs or a T cell subset sorted from them (not recorded which). The chain recombines TRBV5-1 with TRBJ2-3; TRBD1 agrees at 9 bases. The CDR3 DNA reads as TGCGCCAGCAGCTTGGGGGGACAGGGCGGCACAGATACGCAGTATTTT. This sequence encodes CASSLGGQGGTDTQYF.